This is a list of T cell receptor beta chains from one sample in a study of T cells after yellow fever vaccination. TCRdb ran MiXCR on the 5' RACE reads and lists one entry per CDR3 protein. The sample has hundreds of thousands of distinct CDR3 sequences, about 12% seen once. Specimen: PBMCs, collected on the day of the yellow fever booster vaccination. The receptors originated from a man in his thirties or forties who received the YFV17D yellow fever vaccine. Both conserved end residues are trimmed from each CDR3.

cdr3_aa v_call cdr3_length j_call
ASSLESGTQETQY TRBV7-2 13 TRBJ2-5
AWSVRGGVWGYT TRBV30 12 TRBJ1-2
ASSLGNSGSSYNEQF TRBV5-1 15 TRBJ2-1
ATSRPPQRTSQETQY TRBV15 15 TRBJ2-5
SARDPPGPGELF TRBV20-1 12 TRBJ2-2
ASSVLGQGYNEQF TRBV9 13 TRBJ2-1
ASNPGTLPTGELF TRBV5-1 13 TRBJ2-2
ASSSRTGEPYEQY TRBV7-2 13 TRBJ2-7
SAPGPLPYEQY TRBV20-1 11 TRBJ2-7
ASSRRSGWDTQY TRBV5-6 12 TRBJ2-3
ASSSPGTDRHGYT TRBV7-3 13 TRBJ1-2
ASSLVIRGEQY TRBV7-3 11 TRBJ2-7
SARPQGTQY TRBV20-1 9 TRBJ2-5